This T cell receptor beta chain was observed in a study of T cells in Graves' hyperthyroidism and ophthalmopathy. The CDR3 spans 15 residues. J gave up 0 bases and V 4 bases, and 2 bases lay outside the gene matches. Germline CDR1 SNHLY, CDR2 FYNNEI. Amplified regions were TCR beta CDR3 sequences from RNA transcripts. Initially, a first-round RT-PCR of the TCR CDR3 employed the HTBI primer set. TCRdb reanalysed the multiplex PCR reads using MiXCR and keeps one entry per CDR3 protein. The sample lists around 540,000 distinct CDR3 sequences, approximately 44% occurring once. The chain carries TRBV2 and TRBJ1-4; 7 nucleotides match TRBD1. Sequenced input: peripheral blood or thyroid tissue (not recorded which). The TCR sequence derives from a woman younger than 35 with Graves' hyperthyroidism. The CDR3 bases are TGTGCCAGCAGTGCTGACAGGGCAACTAATGAAAAACTGTTTTTT. Protein: CASSADRATNEKLFF.